The clone carrying this T cell receptor (beta chain) was seen a handful of times. What it recognizes is unknown. Regarding time point: persistent/refractory GD, antithyroid drugs over 5 years with positive TRAb. RNA from PBMCs was the source of the TCR library. These data are taken from a study of regulatory T cells in long-lasting Graves disease. The study, taken as a whole, reports: Patients whose Graves' disease persisted exhibited lower TCR diversity than those newly diagnosed.

Researchers made TCR beta libraries by using iRepertoire HTBI primers and running Arm-PCR on CDR3 regions. TCRdb recomputed calls from the multiplex PCR reads with MiXCR, one row per CDR3 protein. The sample lists approximately 500,000 distinct CDR3 sequences, 20% to 25% occurring once. This CDR3 is 14 amino acids long. Trimming pared 1 base from V and 8 bases from J, leaving 12 bases between. The chain combines TRBV12-3 or TRBV12-4 with TRBJ2-1; the D is unclear. This sample comprised peripheral blood mononuclear cells (PBMCs), obtained when the disease was refractory, from a patient treated with antithyroid drugs. The TCR sequence derives from a female donor with Graves disease. CDR3 in amino acids: CASSLGDQVDEQFF. The CDR3, as DNA: TGTGCCAGCAGTTTAGGAGACCAGGTCGATGAGCAGTTCTTC.